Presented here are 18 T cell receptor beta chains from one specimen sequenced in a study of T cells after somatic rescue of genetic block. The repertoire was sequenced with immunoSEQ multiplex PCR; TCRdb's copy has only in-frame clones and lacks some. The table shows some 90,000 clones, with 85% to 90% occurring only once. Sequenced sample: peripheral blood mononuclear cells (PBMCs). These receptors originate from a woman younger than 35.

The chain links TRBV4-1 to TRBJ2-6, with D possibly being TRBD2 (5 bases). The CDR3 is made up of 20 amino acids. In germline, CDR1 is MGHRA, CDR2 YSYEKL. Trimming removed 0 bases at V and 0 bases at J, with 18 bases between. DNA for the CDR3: TGCGCCAGCAGCCAAGAGTCTTGGCAGACTAAATTCTCTGGGGCCAACGTCCTGACTTTC. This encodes CASSQESWQTKFSGANVLTF.

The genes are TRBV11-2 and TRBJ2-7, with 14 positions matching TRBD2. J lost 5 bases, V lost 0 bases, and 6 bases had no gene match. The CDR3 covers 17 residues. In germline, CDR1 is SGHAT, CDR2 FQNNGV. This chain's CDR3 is CASSLDPGLAGVDEQYF. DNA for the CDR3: TGTGCCAGCAGCTTAGACCCGGGACTAGCGGGAGTAGACGAGCAGTACTTC.

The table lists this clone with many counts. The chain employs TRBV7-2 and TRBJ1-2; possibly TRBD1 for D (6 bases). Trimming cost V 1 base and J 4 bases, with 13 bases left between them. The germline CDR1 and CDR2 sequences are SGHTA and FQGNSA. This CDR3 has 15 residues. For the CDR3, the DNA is TGTGCCAGCAGCTTAGTCGGGGGGACAAGCTATGGCTACACCTTC. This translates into CASSLVGGTSYGYTF.

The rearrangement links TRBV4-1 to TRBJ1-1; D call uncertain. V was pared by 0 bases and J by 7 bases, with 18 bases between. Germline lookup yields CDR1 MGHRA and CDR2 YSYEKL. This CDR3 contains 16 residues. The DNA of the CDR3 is TGCGCCAGCAGCCAAGAAGGGTCAGCGGCAAGCCGTGAAGCTTTCTTT. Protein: CASSQEGSAASREAFF.

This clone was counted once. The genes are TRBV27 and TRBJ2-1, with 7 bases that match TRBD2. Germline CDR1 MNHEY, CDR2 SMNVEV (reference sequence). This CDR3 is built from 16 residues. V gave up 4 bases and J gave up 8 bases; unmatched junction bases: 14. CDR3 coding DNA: TGTGCCAGCAGTTCCGCTGGGGGGGAGTGGGCTGATGAGCAGTTCTTC. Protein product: CASSSAGGEWADEQFF.

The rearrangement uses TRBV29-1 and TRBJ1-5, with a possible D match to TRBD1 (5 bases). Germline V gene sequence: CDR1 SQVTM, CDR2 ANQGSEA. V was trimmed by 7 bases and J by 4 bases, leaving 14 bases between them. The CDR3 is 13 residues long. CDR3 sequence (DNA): TGCAGCGCCCTCTGGGGGGTTAATCAGCCCCAGCATTTT. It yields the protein CSALWGVNQPQHF. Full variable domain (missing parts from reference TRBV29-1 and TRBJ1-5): SAVISQKPSRDICQRGTSLTIQCQVDSQVTMMFWYRQQPGQSLTLIATANQGSEATYESGFVIDKFPISRPNLTFSTLTVSNMSPEDSSIYLCSALWGVNQPQHFGDGTRLSIL.

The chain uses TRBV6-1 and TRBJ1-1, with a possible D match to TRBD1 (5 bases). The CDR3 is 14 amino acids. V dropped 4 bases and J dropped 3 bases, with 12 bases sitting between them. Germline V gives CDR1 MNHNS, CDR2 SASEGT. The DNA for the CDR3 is TGTGCCAGCAGTGCGGTAGGGGTGGACACTGAAGCTTTCTTT. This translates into CASSAVGVDTEAFF.

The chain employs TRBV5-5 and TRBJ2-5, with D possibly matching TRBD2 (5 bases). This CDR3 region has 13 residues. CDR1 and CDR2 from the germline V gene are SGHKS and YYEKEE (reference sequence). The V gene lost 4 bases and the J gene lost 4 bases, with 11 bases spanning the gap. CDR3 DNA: TGTGCCAGCAGCCGAGAGGGAGTAGAGACCCAGTACTTC. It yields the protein CASSREGVETQYF.

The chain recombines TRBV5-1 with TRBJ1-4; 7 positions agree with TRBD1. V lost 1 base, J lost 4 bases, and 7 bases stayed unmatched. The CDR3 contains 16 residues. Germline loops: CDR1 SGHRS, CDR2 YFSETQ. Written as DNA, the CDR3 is TGCGCCAGCAGCTTGTCAAGGGACAGTGGTAATGAAAAACTGTTTTTT. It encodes CASSLSRDSGNEKLFF.

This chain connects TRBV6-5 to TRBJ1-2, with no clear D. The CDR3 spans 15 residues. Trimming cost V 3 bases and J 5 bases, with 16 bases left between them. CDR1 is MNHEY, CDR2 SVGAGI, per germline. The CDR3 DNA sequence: TGTGCCAGCAGTTATGGGTCGACCACTCCGTATGGCTACACCTTC. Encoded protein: CASSYGSTTPYGYTF.

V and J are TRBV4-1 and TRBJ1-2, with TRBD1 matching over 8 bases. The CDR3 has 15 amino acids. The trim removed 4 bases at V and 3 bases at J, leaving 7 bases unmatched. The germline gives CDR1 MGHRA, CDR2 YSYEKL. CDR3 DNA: TGCGCCAGCAGCCCCGGACAGGGATCTTACTATGGCTACACCTTC. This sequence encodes CASSPGQGSYYGYTF.

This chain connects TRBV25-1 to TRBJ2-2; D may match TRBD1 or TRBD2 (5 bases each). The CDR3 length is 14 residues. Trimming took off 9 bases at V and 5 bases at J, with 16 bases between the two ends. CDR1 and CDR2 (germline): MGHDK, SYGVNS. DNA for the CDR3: TGTGCCAGTACGGGTCTAGGGGAGACCGGGGAGCTGTTTTTT. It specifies CASTGLGETGELFF.

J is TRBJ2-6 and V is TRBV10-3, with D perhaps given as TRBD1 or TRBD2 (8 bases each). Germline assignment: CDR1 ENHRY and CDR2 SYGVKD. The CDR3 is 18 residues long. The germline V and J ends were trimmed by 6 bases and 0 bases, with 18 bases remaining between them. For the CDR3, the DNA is TGTGCCATCAGGACAACAGGGGGGACTAGCTCTGGGGCCAACGTCCTGACTTTC. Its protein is CAIRTTGGTSSGANVLTF.

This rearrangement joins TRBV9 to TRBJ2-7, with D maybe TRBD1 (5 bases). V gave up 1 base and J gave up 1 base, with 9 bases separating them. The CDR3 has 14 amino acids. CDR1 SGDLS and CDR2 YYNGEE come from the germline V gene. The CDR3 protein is CASSVPDISYEQYF. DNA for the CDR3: TGTGCCAGCAGCGTACCGGACATTTCCTACGAGCAGTACTTC.

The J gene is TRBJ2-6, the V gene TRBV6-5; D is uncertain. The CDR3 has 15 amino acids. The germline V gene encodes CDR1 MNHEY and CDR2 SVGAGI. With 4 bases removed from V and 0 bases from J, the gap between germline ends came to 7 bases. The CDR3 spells CASSSFFSGANVLTF. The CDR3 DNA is TGTGCCAGCAGTTCCTTTTTCTCTGGGGCCAACGTCCTGACTTTC.

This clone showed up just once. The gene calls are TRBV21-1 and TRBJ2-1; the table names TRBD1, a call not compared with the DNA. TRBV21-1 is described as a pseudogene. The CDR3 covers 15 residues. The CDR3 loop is CASSKGRQGVGEQFF. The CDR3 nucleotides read TGTGCCAGCAGCAAGGGGAGACAGGGAGTTGGTGAGCAGTTCTTC.

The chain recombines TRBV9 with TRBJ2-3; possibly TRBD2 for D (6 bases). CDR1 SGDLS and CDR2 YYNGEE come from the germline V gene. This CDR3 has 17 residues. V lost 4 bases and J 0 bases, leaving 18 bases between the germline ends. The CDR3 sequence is CASSPSGLAASTDTQYF. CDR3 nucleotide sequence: TGTGCCAGCAGCCCCTCCGGGTTAGCGGCTAGCACAGATACGCAGTATTTT. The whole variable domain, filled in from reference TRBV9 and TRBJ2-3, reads DSGVTQTPKHLITATGQRVTLRCSPRSGDLSVYWYQQSLDQGLQFLIQYYNGEERAKGNILERFSAQQFPDLHSELNLSSLELGDSALYFCASSPSGLAASTDTQYFGPGTRLTVL.

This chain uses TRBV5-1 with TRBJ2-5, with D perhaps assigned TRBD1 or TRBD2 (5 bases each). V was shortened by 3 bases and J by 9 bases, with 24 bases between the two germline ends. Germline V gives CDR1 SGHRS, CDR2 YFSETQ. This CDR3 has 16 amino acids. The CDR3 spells CASSSGPGTAAGAQYF. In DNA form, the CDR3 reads TGCGCCAGCAGCTCGGGACCCGGGACGGCGGCCGGGGCCCAGTACTTC.